This paragraph reports one T cell receptor (beta chain). The clone's antigen remains unknown. Per-base quality was not reported, and no clone a single base away is much larger than it. These data belong to a study of blood T cell repertoires in COVID-19 (TCRdb year 2020). Describing the broader study: Samples covering the acute and convalescent phases of COVID-19 were provided by collaborators in the United States, Italy and Spain. Deeply sampled blood TCRbeta repertoires from subjects exposed to, actively infected with, or recovered from COVID-19 were included in the dataset. The prospective study material was composed of cDNA or gDNA derived from T cells, B-cell-depleted T cells, or PBMCs. Where available, HLA class I and class II types were taken from metadata supplied by the sample provider and were not determined by assay-based typing. The samples were drawn from the first 160 participants of the ongoing ImmuneRACE study and from under 1,500 subjects provided by 6 global collaborators. Sample metadata almost always included a de-identified subject ID, COVID-19 status, age in years and sex. The repertoires were released in a freely available public database meant as a resource for research on the immune response to SARS-CoV-2.

CDR1 and CDR2, looked up from the germline V gene, are MGHRA and YSYEKL. The CDR3 spans 20 residues, from the cysteine through the phenylalanine. Here the CDR3 DNA is all that survives: 60 bases in frame from base 1. Compared with germline, V lacks 2 bases and J lacks 0 bases; bases without a gene match: 13. Paper-wide results and their limitations: Clinical and demographic metadata were provided uncurated, with the amount varying by source and participant.

The collaborating institutions used their own protocols to collect whole blood in K2EDTA tubes. Collaborator samples were shipped for TCRbeta analysis as frozen whole blood, isolated PBMCs, or DNA extracted from either sample type. TCRbeta CDR3 regions were amplified from genomic DNA using the immunoSEQ Assay, a bias-controlled multiplex PCR. Regarding the original processing steps: Nucleated cell counts per sample were estimated from amplification of reference gene primers within the assay. To quantify the absolute abundance of each unique TCRbeta CDR3 rearrangement, sequence reads were collapsed and filtered. For each sample, productive Simpson clonality was calculated as the square root of Simpson's diversity index across productive rearrangements. TCRdb stores this immuneACCESS table with in-frame sequences only. Part of the clones is absent; in the studies checked, under half of the shortfall reflects unresolved V genes, and no reason is known for the rest. The DNA was the basis for D and trimming; V, J and clone size are from that table. The sample records about 110,000 clones, about 75% of which are singletons. The ten largest make up around 15% of the sample.

The chain couples TRBV4-1 to TRBJ2-7; 13 middle bases align to TRBD2. This sequence originates from a woman at least 80 years old with active or convalescent COVID-19. The sample was peripheral blood. The CDR3 corresponds to CASSQLLVGLAGDSSYEQYF. The bases are TGCGCCAGCAGCCAATTATTGGTCGGACTAGCGGGAGATTCCTCCTACGAGCAGTACTTC.